Below are 9 T cell receptor beta chains sequenced from a single sample in a study of control samples from healthy donors and cancer patients. Produced via immunoSEQ multiplex PCR; TCRdb's table is partial and in-frame only. This sample has around 20,000 clones; 82% occur once, and the top ten carry under 35%. The sequenced material came from PBMCs. These receptors were collected from a man older than 75 with head and neck cancer.

The chain links TRBV27 to TRBJ1-2; D gene uncertain. Trimming removed 1 base at V and 6 bases at J, with 9 bases between. Germline V gene lookup returns CDR1 MNHEY and CDR2 SMNVEV (reference sequence). The CDR3 contains 13 residues. The CDR3 nucleotides are TGTGCCAGCAGTTTATTCTCGGGGAATGGCTACACCTTC. It yields the protein CASSLFSGNGYTF.

The genes are TRBV7-9 and TRBJ1-2; 7 nucleotides agree with TRBD1. V was pared by 6 bases and J by 6 bases, with 7 bases of the junction left unmatched. Germline CDR1 SEHNR, CDR2 FQNEAQ (reference sequence). CDR3 length: 13 amino acids. DNA of the CDR3: TGTGCCAGCAGGCGAGGGGGCGAGGATGGCTACACCTTC. It yields the protein CASRRGGEDGYTF.

The chain carries TRBV6-5 and TRBJ1-3, with D unclear. V was shortened by 6 bases and J by 0 bases, with 12 bases between the two germline ends. Germline V lookup: CDR1 MNHEY, CDR2 SVGAGI. This CDR3 comprises 15 residues. The CDR3 DNA reads TGTGCCAGCAGCCGCACAGATAACTCTGGAAACACCATATATTTT. It is translated as CASSRTDNSGNTIYF.

This chain connects TRBV5-4 to TRBJ2-7; D uncertain. The CDR3 has 14 residues. CDR1 SGHNT and CDR2 YYREEE come from the germline V gene (reference sequence). The ends were cut back, 3 bases at V and 0 bases at J, with 10 bases in the middle. CDR3: CASSWTHNSYEQYF. CDR3 bases: TGTGCCAGCAGCTGGACGCACAACTCCTACGAGCAGTACTTC.

CDR3 bases: TGTGCCAGCAGTCCCCCCGGGACAGGGGGCCCCTATGGCTACACCTTC. Protein sequence: CASSPPGTGGPYGYTF. V usage is TRBV28 and J usage is TRBJ1-2; 12 bases agree with TRBD1. Germline V gene data show CDR1 as MDHEN and CDR2 as SYDVKM. This CDR3 region has 16 residues. J lost 4 bases, V lost 5 bases, and 8 bases had no gene match.

Details on this clone: Other DNA sequences in this specimen translate into the identical CDR3. This chain connects TRBV7-2 to TRBJ2-7; no clear D. The CDR3 totals 12 residues. Germline values: CDR1 SGHTA, CDR2 FQGNSA. Trimming removed 1 base at V and 7 bases at J, with 8 bases between. The CDR3 DNA is TGTGCCAGCAGCTTAGTCCCCCATGAGCAGTACTTC. It encodes CASSLVPHEQYF.

The chain recombines TRBV28 with TRBJ1-5, with a weak D call TRBD1 (5 bases). Looked up from germline, CDR1 is MDHEN and CDR2 is SYDVKM. The V end was cut by 4 bases, the J end by 3 bases, with 10 bases between. CDR3 length equals 14 residues. This chain's CDR3 is CASSYPGNNQPQHF. In nucleotides, the CDR3 is TGTGCCAGCAGTTATCCAGGGAACAATCAGCCCCAGCATTTT.

In this sample, this clone turned up once. The chain recombines TRBV5-1 with TRBJ1-2; 7 bases are a match to TRBD1. The CDR3 spans 13 residues. The trim removed 4 bases at V and 3 bases at J, leaving 3 bases unmatched. Germline V CDR1 and CDR2: SGHRS, YFSETQ. CDR3 DNA: TGCGCCAGCAGCCCAGGGGGTGACTATGGCTACACCTTC. This gives the protein CASSPGGDYGYTF.

The chain carries TRBV14 and TRBJ1-2; D remains ambiguous. CDR1 and CDR2 from the germline V gene are SGHDN and FVKESK. CDR3 length: 15 amino acids. V lost 5 bases to trimming and J lost 2 bases, with 15 bases between them. CDR3 sequence (DNA): TGTGCCAGCAGCGCCCCGTCGGAAGGGAACTATGGCTACACCTTC. Its protein product is CASSAPSEGNYGYTF.